This T cell receptor beta chain came from a study of blood T cell repertoires in COVID-19. Study information: The United States, Italy and Spain provided the acute and convalescent COVID-19 samples.

This CDR3 is 14 amino acids long. Looked up from germline, CDR1 is WSHSY and CDR2 is SAAADI. J was trimmed by 3 bases and V by 8 bases; bases with no gene match: 6. Per the original data handling: Reference gene primers were amplified, and this amplification served to estimate nucleated cell counts. Sequencing was performed with immunoSEQ multiplex PCR; in TCRdb, only in-frame clones are kept and a portion is missing. The V and J calls and clone size are taken from that table; D and trimming were inferred from the DNA. The sample lists hundreds of thousands of clones, around 85% occurring once. Sequenced: peripheral blood. The rearrangement joins TRBV10-2 to TRBJ1-1; TRBD1 matches 10 bases. This clonotype was obtained from a woman of 80 years or more with acute or convalescent COVID-19. CDR3 in DNA: TGCGCCAGCGGATACGGGACAGGGGACACTGAAGCTTTCTTT. As protein: CASGYGTGDTEAFF.